The TCR beta chain described here comes from a study of T cell changes during pregnancy in multiple sclerosis. The table came from immunoSEQ multiplex PCR; TCRdb's copy has only in-frame clones and leaves some out. This table holds roughly 50,000 clones, more than 85% found once. The CDR3 is made up of 13 amino acids. Germline CDR1 GTSNPN, CDR2 SVGIG (reference sequence). V usage is TRBV30 and J usage is TRBJ1-6; D not resolved. The sample in question was peripheral blood, obtained after pregnancy. The receptor comes from a female donor in good health, enrolled as a control in a pregnancy study. CDR3 in amino acids: CATDFYLDSPLHF. The CDR3 DNA reads TGTGCGACCGACTTTTATCTGGATTCACCCCTCCACTTT.